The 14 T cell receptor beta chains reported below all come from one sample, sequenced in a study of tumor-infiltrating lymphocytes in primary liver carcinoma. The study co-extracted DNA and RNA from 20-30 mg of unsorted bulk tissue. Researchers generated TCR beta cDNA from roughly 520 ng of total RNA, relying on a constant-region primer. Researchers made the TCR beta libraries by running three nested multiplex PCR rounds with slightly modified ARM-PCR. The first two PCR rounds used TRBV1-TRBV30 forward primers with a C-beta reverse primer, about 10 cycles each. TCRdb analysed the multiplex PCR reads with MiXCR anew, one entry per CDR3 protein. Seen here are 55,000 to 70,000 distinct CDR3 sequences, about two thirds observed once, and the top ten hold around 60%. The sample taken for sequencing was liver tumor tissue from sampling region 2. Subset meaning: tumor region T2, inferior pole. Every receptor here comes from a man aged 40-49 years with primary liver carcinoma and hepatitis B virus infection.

The DNA of the CDR3 is TGTGCCAGCAGCCCCCGGCCCGGGACTCCAGAGACCCAGTACTTC. The encoded protein is CASSPRPGTPETQYF. The chain carries TRBV13 and TRBJ2-5; D may be TRBD2 (6 bases). V was trimmed by 5 bases and J by 4 bases, leaving 17 bases between them. This CDR3 has 15 amino acids. Germline lookup yields CDR1 PRHDT and CDR2 FYEKMQ (reference sequence).

CDR3 sequence reads: CASSPGLVGEYEQYF. The CDR3 DNA reads as TGTGCCAGCAGCCCGGGACTAGTGGGAGAGTACGAGCAGTACTTC. This chain connects TRBV5-6 to TRBJ2-7; 8 positions match TRBD2. CDR1 and CDR2 (germline): SGHDT, YYEEEE. The junction had 10 bases not matched to a gene; V was cut back by 4 bases and J by 4 bases. The CDR3 sequence is 15 residues long. Together with reference TRBV5-6 and TRBJ2-7, the CDR3 gives the full variable domain: DAGVTQSPTHLIKTRGQQVTLRCSPKSGHDTVSWYQQALGQGPQFIFQYYEEEERQRGNFPDRFSGHQFPNYSSELNVNALLLGDSALYLCASSPGLVGEYEQYFGPGTRLTVT.

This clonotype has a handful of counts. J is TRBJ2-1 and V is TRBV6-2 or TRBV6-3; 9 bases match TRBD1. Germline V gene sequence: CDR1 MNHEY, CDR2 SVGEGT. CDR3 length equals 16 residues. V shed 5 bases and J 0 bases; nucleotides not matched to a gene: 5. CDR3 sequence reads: CASSPPGQGSYNEQFF. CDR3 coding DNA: TGTGCCAGCAGTCCGCCGGGACAGGGCTCCTACAATGAGCAGTTCTTC.

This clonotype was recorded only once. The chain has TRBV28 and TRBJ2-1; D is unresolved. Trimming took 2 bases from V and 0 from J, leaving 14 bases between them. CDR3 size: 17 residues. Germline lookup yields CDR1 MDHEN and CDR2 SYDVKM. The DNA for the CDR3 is TGTGCCAGCAGTTTAAACACGGGCGGAAACTCCTACAATGAGCAGTTCTTC. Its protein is CASSLNTGGNSYNEQFF.

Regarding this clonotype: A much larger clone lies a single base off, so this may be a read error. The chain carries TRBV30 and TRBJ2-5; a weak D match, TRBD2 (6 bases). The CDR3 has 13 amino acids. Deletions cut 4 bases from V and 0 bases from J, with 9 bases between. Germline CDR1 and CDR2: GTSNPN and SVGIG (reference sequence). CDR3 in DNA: TGTGCCTGGACCAGGGACTACCAAGAGACCCAGTACTTC. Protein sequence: CAWTRDYQETQYF. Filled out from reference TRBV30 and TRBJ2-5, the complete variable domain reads SQTIHQWPATLVQPVGSPLSLECTVEGTSNPNLYWYRQAAGRGLQLLFYSVGIGQISSEVPQNLSASRPQDRQFILSSKKLLLSDSGFYLCAWTRDYQETQYFGPGTRLLVL.

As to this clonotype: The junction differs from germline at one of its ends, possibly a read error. This chain's CDR3 is CASSYSLAEPLYEKYF. The CDR3 DNA reads TGCGCCAGCAGTTATTCGTTAGCGGAGCCGCTCTACGAGAAGTACTTC. The rearrangement joins TRBV4-1 to TRBJ2-7; maybe TRBD2 (6 bases). Per germline, CDR1 MGHRA and CDR2 YSYEKL. The CDR3 loop spans 16 amino acids.

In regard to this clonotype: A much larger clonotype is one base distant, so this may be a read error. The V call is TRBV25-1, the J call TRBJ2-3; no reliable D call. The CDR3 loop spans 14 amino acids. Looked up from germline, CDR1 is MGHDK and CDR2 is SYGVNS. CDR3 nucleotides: TGTGCCAGCAGTGATGTCTTTCGCACAGAAACGCAGTATTTT. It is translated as CASSDVFRTETQYF.

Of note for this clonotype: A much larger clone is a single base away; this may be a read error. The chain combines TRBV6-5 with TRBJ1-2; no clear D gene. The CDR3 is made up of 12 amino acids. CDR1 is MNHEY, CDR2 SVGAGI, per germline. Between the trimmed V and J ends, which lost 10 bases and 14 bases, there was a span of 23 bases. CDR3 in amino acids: CATLDLAAMQTF. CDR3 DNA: TGTGCCACCCTAGACCTTGCCGCAATGCAGACCTTC.

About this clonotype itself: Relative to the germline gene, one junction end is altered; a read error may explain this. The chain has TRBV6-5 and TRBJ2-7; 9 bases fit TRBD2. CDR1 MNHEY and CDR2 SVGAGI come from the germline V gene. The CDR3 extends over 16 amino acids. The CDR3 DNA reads TGTGCCAGCAAACTCTTTAGCGGGAGCTTAGCCTACGAGCAGTGCTTT. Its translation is CASKLFSGSLAYEQCF.

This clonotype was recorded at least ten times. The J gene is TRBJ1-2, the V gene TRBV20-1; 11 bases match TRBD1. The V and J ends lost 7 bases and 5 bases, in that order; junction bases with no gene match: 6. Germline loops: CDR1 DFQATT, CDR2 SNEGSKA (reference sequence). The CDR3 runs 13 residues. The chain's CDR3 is CSVQDRGQYGYTF. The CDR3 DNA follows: TGCAGTGTTCAGGACAGGGGGCAATATGGCTACACCTTC.

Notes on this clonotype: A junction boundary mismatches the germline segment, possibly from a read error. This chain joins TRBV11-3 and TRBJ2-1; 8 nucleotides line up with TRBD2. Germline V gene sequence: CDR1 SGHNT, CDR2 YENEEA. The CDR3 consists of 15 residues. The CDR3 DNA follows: TGTGCCAGCAGCGCCGGGACTAGAGAGGTTAATGAGCATCTCTTC. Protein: CASSAGTREVNEHLF. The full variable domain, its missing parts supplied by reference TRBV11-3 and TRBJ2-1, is EAGVVQSPRYKIIEKKQPVAFWCNPISGHNTLYWYLQNLGQGPELLIRYENEEAVDDSQLPKDRFSAERLKGVDSTLKIQPAELGDSAVYLCASSAGTREVNEHLFGPGTRLTVL.

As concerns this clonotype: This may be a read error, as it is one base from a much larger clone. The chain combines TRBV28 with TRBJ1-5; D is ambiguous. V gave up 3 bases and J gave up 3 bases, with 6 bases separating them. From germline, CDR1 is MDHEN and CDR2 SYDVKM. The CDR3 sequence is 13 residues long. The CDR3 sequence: CASSLGFNQPQHF. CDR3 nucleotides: TGTGCCAGCAGTTTGGGGTTCAATCAGCCCCAGCATTTT.

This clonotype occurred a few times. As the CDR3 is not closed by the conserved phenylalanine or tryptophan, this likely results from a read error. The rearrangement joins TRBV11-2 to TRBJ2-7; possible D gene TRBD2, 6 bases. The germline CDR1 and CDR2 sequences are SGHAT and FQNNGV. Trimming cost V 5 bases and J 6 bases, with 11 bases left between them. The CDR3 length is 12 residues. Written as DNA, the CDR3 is TGTGCCAGCAGCCCTCCGCGGGGCGAGCAGTACATC. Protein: CASSPPRGEQYI.

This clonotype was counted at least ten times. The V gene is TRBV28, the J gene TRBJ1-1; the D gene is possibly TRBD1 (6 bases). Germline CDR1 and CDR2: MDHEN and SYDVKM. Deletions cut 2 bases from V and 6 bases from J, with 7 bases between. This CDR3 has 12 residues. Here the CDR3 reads CASSLGGAEAFF. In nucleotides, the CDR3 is TGTGCCAGCAGTTTAGGGGGCGCTGAAGCTTTCTTT.